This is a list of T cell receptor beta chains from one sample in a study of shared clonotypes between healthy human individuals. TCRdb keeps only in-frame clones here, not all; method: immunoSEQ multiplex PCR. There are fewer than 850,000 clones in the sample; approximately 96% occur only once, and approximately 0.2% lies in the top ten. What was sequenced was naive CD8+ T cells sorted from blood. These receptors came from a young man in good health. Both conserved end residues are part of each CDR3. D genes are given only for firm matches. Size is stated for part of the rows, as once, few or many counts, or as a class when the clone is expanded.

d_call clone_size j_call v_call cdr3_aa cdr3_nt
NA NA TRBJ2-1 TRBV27 CASSRRGNEQFF TGTGCCAGCAGCCGAAGGGGGAATGAGCAGTTCTTC
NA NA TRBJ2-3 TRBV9 CASSPIRDPPTDTQYF TGTGCCAGCAGCCCTATCCGGGACCCACCCACAGATACGCAGTATTTT
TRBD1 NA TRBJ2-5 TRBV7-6 CASSEDRGWETQYF TGTGCCAGCAGCGAAGACAGGGGGTGGGAGACCCAGTACTTC
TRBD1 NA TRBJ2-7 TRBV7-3 CASSLTRRDRGAEQYF TGTGCCAGCAGCTTAACTCGCCGGGACAGGGGTGCCGAGCAGTACTTC
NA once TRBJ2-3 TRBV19 CASSRGFGTDTQYF TGTGCCAGTTCGAGGGGTTTTGGGACAGATACGCAGTATTTT
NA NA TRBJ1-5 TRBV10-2 CASSPGDAGPQHF TGCGCCAGCAGTCCGGGGGACGCGGGGCCCCAGCATTTT
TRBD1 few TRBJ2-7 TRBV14 CASSQTGGTYEQYF TGTGCCAGCAGCCAAACAGGGGGGACCTACGAGCAGTACTTC
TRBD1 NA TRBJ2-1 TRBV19 CASSILTGVDEQFF TGTGCCAGTAGTATCTTGACAGGGGTGGATGAGCAGTTCTTC
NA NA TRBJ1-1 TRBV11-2 CASSLQRYRVLGMNTEAFF TGTGCCAGCAGCTTACAGAGGTACAGGGTCTTGGGGATGAACACTGAAGCTTTCTTT
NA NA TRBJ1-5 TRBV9 CASSVGAGQPQHF TGTGCCAGCAGCGTGGGGGCGGGTCAGCCCCAGCATTTT
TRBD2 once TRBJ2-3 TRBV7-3 CASSLSGRAADTQYF TGTGCCAGCAGCCTAAGCGGGAGGGCCGCAGATACGCAGTATTTT
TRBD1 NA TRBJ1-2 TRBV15 CATSRDRTGEGYTF TGTGCCACCAGCAGAGATAGAACAGGGGAAGGCTACACCTTC
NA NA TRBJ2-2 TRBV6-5 CASSYSGTGELFF TGTGCCAGCAGTTACTCCGGGACCGGGGAGCTGTTTTTT
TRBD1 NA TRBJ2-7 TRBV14 CASSQGTGVHEQYF TGTGCCAGCAGCCAAGGGACAGGGGTCCACGAGCAGTACTTC
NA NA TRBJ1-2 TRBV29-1 CSVGESETECYTF TGCAGCGTTGGGGAATCTGAGACAGAGTGCTACACCTTC
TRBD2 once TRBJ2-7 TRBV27 CASSLLAGDDEQYF TGTGCCAGCAGTTTACTAGCGGGAGACGACGAGCAGTACTTC
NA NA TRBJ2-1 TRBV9 CASSPGKFNEQFF TGTGCCAGCAGCCCAGGGAAGTTCAATGAGCAGTTCTTC
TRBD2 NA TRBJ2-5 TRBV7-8 CASSLRGLAGDETQYF TGTGCCAGCAGCTTAAGGGGGCTAGCGGGAGACGAGACCCAGTACTTC
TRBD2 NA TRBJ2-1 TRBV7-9 CASSLMLAGGGYNEQFF TGTGCCAGCAGCTTAATGCTAGCGGGAGGAGGGTACAATGAGCAGTTCTTC
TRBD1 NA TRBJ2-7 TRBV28 CASSLSQGNFYEQYF TGTGCCAGCAGCCTGTCACAGGGGAACTTTTACGAGCAGTACTTC
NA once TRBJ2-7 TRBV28 CATTGQTLVYEQYF TGTGCCACAACCGGACAGACGCTAGTTTACGAGCAGTACTTC
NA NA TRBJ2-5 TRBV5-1 CASSPLGGFKETQYF TGCGCCAGCAGTCCCCTAGGGGGATTCAAGGAGACCCAGTACTTC
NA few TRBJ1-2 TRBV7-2 CASSRAQSNYGYTF TGTGCCAGCTCCCGAGCCCAGTCTAACTATGGCTACACCTTC